This passage covers 6 T cell receptor beta chains from one sample sequenced in a study of identifying expanded T cells in peripheral blood. The repertoire was sequenced with immunoSEQ multiplex PCR; TCRdb's copy has only in-frame clones and lacks some. The data show about 120,000 clones, more than 80% seen once. Sequenced input: blood. The receptor source for this set is a person aged 18 to 70 in good health.

This chain links TRBV29-1 with TRBJ1-1, with TRBD1 identical over 7 bases. The J segment lost 5 bases and the V segment lost 2 bases, leaving 8 bases of the junction unmatched. CDR1 and CDR2 from the germline V gene are SQVTM and ANQGSEA. This CDR3 is 14 amino acids long. For the CDR3, the DNA is TGCAGCGTTGAATCGGGACAGTTTTCAACTGAAGCTTTCTTT. Amino acids: CSVESGQFSTEAFF.

This clone appeared a single time. The chain recombines TRBV19 with TRBJ1-6, with a possible D match to TRBD1 (5 bases). The germline V gene encodes CDR1 LNHDA and CDR2 SQIVND (reference sequence). V lost 7 bases and J lost 6, with 19 bases in between. CDR3 length: 16 amino acids. The CDR3 coding sequence is TGTGCCAGTACCCCCTCCTCCGGGACCGTTAATTCACCCCTCCACTTT. This gives the protein CASTPSSGTVNSPLHF.

The rearrangement joins TRBV5-6 to TRBJ1-2; D possibly corresponds to TRBD1 (5 bases). This CDR3 spans 13 amino acids. Looked up from germline, CDR1 is SGHDT and CDR2 is YYEEEE. Trimming shortened V by 6 bases and J by 8 bases, and 17 bases separated the two germline ends. CDR3 in amino acids: CASTTVGGKGYTF. CDR3 sequence (DNA): TGTGCCAGCACCACTGTCGGGGGAAAAGGCTACACCTTC.

This clone has only one observation. The chain is built from TRBV19 and TRBJ1-4; the D is unclear. With 5 bases removed from V and 5 bases from J, the gap between germline ends came to 9 bases. Looked up from germline, CDR1 is LNHDA and CDR2 is SQIVND (reference sequence). CDR3 length: 13 residues. Written as DNA, the CDR3 is TGTGCCAGTAGTCAGGACCTAAATGAAAAACTGTTTTTT. Translating gives CASSQDLNEKLFF.

This clone was seen a single time. The chain carries TRBV6-6 and TRBJ1-4; D gene unclear. CDR1 and CDR2 from the germline V gene are MNHNY and SVGAGI (reference sequence). Trimming took 6 bases from V and 6 from J, leaving 8 bases between them. The CDR3 runs to 12 residues. The CDR3 sequence is CASSLTDEKLFF. The CDR3 DNA sequence: TGTGCCAGCAGCCTCACGGATGAAAAACTGTTTTTT.

Here the CDR3 reads CASSRGAINTGELFF. The CDR3 region has the DNA TGTGCCAGCAGTAGGGGGGCTATTAACACCGGGGAGCTGTTTTTT. The gene calls are TRBV6-1 and TRBJ2-2, with D tentatively TRBD1 or TRBD2 (6 bases each). CDR3 size: 15 residues. Trimming took off 5 bases at V and 2 bases at J, with 12 bases between the two ends. Germline lookup yields CDR1 MNHNS and CDR2 SASEGT.